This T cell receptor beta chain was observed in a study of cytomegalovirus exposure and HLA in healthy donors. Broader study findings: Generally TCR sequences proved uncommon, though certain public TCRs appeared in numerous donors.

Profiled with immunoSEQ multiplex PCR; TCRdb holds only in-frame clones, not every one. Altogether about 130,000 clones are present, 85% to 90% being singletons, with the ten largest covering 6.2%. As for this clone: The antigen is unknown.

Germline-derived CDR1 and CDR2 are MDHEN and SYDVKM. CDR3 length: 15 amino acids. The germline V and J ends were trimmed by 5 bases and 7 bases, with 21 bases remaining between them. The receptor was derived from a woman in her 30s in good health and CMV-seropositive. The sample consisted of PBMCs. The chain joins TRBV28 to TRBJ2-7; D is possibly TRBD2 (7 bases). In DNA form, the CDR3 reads TGTGCCAGCAGTGGCCGAGGCGGGGGCCGCATAGAGCAGTACTTC. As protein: CASSGRGGGRIEQYF.